This T cell receptor (beta chain) was recorded in a study of T-cell memory formation after mild COVID-19. Findings and caveats of the study: Cross-reactive memory seemingly joined, as some responding clones were found in pre-infection memory. Clones that shrank (day 15 to 85) were balanced CD4/CD8, whereas later expanders leaned CD4+.

CDR1 and CDR2 from the germline V gene are SGHAT and FQNNGV. After removal of 7 bases from V and 2 bases from J, the junction contained 13 bases not matched to a gene. The CDR3 extends over 17 amino acids. Concerning this clonotype itself: Antigen unknown.

TCR alpha and TCR beta cDNA libraries with sample barcodes and UMIs came from 5'RACE using constant-segment primers. One entry per CDR3 protein results from TCRdb running MiXCR on the 5' RACE reads. The data show roughly 240,000 distinct CDR3 sequences, about a sixth seen once. Specimen: PBMCs or a T cell subset sorted from them (not recorded which). The TCR sequence derives from a man aged 18 to 35 who had mild COVID-19 (a few samples of this study predate the infection). Cell type and time point are not known. The chain is built from TRBV11-2 and TRBJ2-3; 9 bases are a match to TRBD2. The CDR3 protein is CASTKTILAGNTDTQYF. Written as DNA, the CDR3 is TGTGCCAGCACTAAAACGATTCTAGCGGGGAACACAGATACGCAGTATTTT.